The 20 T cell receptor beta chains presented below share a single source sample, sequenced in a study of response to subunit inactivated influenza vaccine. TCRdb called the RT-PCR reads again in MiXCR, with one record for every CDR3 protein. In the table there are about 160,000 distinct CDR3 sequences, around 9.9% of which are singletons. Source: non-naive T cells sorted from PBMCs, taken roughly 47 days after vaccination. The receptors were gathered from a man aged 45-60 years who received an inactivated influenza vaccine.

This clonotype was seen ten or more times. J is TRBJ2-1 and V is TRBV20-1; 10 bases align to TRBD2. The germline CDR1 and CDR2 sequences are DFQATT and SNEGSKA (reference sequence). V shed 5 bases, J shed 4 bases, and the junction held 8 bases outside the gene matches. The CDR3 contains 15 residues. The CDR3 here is CSASASGRAYNEQFF. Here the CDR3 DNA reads TGCAGTGCTTCCGCTAGCGGGAGAGCTTACAATGAGCAGTTCTTC.

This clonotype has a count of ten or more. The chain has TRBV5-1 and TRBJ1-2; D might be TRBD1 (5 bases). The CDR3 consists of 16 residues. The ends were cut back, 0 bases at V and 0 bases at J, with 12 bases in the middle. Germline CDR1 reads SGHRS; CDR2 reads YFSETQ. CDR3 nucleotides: TGCGCCAGCAGCTTGGGGGGCCGCGGAGCTAACTATGGCTACACCTTC. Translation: CASSLGGRGANYGYTF. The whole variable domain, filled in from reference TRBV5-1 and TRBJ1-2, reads KAGVTQTPRYLIKTRGQQVTLSCSPISGHRSVSWYQQTPGQGLQFLFEYFSETQRNKGNFPGRFSGRQFSNSRSEMNVSTLELGDSALYLCASSLGGRGANYGYTFGSGTRLTVV.

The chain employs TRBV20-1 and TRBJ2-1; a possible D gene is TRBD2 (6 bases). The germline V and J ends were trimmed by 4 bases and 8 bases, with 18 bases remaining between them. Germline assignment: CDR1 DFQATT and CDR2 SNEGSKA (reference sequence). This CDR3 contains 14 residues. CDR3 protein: CSATEKIRRDEQFF. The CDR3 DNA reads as TGCAGTGCTACCGAAAAGATTCGGAGGGATGAGCAGTTCTTC.

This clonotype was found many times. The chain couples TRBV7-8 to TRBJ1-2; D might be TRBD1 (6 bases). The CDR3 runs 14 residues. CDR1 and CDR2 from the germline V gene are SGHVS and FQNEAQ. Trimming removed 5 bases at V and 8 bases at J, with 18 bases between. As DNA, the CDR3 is TGTGCCAGCAGCCCGGTACAGGGAGGAGGGGGCTACACCTTC. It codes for CASSPVQGGGGYTF. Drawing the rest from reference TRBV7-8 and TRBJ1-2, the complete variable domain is GAGVSQSPRYKVAKRGQDVALRCDPISGHVSLFWYQQALGQGPEFLTYFQNEAQLDKSGLPSDRFFAERPEGSVSTLKIQRTQQEDSAVYLCASSPVQGGGGYTFGSGTRLTVV.

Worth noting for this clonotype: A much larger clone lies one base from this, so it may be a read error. The CDR3 loop reads CASSLASGIREAQYF. CDR3 bases: TGTGCCAGCAGCTTAGCGAGCGGGATACGGGAGGCCCAGTACTTC. V usage is TRBV11-2 and J usage is TRBJ2-5, with 7 nucleotides matching TRBD2. CDR3 length equals 15 residues. V lost 1 base to trimming and J lost 9 bases; unmatched junction nucleotides: 11. Germline loops: CDR1 SGHAT, CDR2 FQNNGV. The full variable domain, completed using reference TRBV11-2 and TRBJ2-5, is EAGVAQSPRYKIIEKRQSVAFWCNPISGHATLYWYQQILGQGPKLLIQFQNNGVVDDSQLPKDRFSAERLKGVDSTLKIQPAKLEDSAVYLCASSLASGIREAQYFGPGTRLLVL.

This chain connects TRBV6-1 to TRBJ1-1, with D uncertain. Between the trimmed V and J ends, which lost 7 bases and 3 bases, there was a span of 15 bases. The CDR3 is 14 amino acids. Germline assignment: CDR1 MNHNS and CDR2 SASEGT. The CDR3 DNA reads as TGTGCCAGCACCGGGTGGGTTGCCGACACTGAAGCTTTCTTT. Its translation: CASTGWVADTEAFF.

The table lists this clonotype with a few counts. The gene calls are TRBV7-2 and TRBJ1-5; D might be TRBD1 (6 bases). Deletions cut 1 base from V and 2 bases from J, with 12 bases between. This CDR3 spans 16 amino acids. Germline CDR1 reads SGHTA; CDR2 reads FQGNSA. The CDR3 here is CASSLVAGEGNQPQHF. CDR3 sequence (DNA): TGTGCCAGCAGCTTAGTGGCAGGGGAAGGCAATCAGCCCCAGCATTTT.

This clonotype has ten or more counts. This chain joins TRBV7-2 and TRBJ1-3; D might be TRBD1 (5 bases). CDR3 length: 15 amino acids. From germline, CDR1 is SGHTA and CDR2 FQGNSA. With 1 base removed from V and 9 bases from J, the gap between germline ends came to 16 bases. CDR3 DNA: TGTGCCAGCAGCTTAGTGGCTGGGGGGACGGGCACCATATATTTT. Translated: CASSLVAGGTGTIYF.

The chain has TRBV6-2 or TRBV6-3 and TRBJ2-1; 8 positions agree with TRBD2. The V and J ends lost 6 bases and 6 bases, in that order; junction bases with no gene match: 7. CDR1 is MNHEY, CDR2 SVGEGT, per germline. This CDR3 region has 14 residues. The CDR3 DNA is TGTGCCAGCAGCTCCCCCCTAGCGGGCAATGAGCAGTTCTTC. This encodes CASSSPLAGNEQFF.

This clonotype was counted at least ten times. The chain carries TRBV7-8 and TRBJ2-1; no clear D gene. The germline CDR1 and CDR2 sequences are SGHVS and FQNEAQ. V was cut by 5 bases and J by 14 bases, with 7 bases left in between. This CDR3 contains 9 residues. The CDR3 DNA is TGTGCCAGCAGCCCATCGGAGTTCTTC. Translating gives CASSPSEFF.

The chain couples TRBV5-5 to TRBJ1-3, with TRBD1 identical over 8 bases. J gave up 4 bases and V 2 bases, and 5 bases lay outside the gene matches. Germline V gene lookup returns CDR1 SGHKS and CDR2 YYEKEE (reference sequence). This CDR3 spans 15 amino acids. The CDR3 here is CASSFLQGVGNTIYF. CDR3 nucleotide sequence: TGTGCCAGCAGCTTCCTACAGGGGGTCGGAAACACCATATATTTT.

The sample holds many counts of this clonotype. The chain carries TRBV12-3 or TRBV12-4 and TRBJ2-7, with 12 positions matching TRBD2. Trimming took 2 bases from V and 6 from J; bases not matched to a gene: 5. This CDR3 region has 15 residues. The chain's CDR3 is CASSLRLAGDGEQYF. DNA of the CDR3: TGTGCCAGCAGTTTACGACTAGCGGGAGATGGCGAGCAGTACTTC.

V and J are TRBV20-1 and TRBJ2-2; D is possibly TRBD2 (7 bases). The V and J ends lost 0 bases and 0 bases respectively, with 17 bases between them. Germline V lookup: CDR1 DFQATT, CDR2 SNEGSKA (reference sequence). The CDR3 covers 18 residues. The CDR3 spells CSARDTGRRGPNTGELFF. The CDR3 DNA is TGCAGTGCTAGAGATACTGGGCGGCGGGGGCCGAACACCGGGGAGCTGTTTTTT.

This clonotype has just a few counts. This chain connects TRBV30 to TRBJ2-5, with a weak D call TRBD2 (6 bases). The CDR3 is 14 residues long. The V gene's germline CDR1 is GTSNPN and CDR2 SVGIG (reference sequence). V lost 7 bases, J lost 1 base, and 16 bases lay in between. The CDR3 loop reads CASRGAGRQETQYF. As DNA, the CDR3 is TGTGCCTCCCGCGGGGCGGGACGCCAAGAGACCCAGTACTTC.

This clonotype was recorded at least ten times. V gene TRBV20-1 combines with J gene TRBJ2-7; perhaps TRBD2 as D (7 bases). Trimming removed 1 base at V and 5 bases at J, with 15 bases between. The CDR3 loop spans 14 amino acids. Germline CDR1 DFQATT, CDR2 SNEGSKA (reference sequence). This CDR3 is CSARGQRGHHEQYF. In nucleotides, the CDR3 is TGCAGTGCTAGAGGCCAGCGGGGACATCACGAGCAGTACTTC.

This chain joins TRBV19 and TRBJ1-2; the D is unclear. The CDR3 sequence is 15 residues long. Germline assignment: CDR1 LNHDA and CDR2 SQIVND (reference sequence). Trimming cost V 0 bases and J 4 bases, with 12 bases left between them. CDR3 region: CASSIDTAGTYGYTF. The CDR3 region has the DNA TGTGCCAGTAGTATAGATACCGCAGGAACCTATGGCTACACCTTC.

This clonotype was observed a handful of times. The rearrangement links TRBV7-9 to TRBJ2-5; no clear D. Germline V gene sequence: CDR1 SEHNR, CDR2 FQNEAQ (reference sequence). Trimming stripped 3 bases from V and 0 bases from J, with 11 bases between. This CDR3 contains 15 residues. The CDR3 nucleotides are TGTGCCAGCAGCTTTGGACGCAGGTACCAAGAGACCCAGTACTTC. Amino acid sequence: CASSFGRRYQETQYF.

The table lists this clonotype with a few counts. The CDR3 sequence is CASSFVTGGRGANVLTF. The CDR3 nucleotides read TGCGCCAGCAGCTTTGTGACAGGTGGTAGGGGGGCCAACGTCCTGACTTTC. V is TRBV5-1 and J is TRBJ2-6, with D possibly being TRBD1 (6 bases). Germline V gene sequence: CDR1 SGHRS, CDR2 YFSETQ. V lost 2 bases and J 4 bases, leaving 16 bases between the germline ends. This CDR3 region has 17 residues.

The CDR3 region has the DNA TGTGCCAGCAGCCAGTTGGGTAGCGGGAGGATCCAAGAGACCCAGTACTTC. Its protein is CASSQLGSGRIQETQYF. The chain links TRBV7-9 to TRBJ2-5; 10 bases map to TRBD2. Losses at the gene ends were 5 bases for V and 1 base for J; bases not matched to a gene: 10. The germline CDR1 and CDR2 sequences are SEHNR and FQNEAQ (reference sequence). CDR3 length equals 17 residues.

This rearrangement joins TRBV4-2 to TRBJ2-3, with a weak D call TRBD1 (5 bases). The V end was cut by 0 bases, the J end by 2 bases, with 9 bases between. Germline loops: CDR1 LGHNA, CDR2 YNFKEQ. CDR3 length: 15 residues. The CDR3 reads CASSQDLDNTDTQYF. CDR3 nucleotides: TGTGCCAGCAGCCAAGATCTGGACAACACAGATACGCAGTATTTT.